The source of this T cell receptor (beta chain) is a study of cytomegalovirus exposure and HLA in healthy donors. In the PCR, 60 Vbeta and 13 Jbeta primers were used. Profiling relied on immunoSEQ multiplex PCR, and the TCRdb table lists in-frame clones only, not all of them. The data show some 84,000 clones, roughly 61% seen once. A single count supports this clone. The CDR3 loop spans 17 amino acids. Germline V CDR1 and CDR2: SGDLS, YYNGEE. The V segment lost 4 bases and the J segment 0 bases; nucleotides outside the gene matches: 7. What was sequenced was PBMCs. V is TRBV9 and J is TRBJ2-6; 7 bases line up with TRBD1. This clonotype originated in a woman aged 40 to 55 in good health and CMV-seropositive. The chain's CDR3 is CASSKGTVDSGANVLTF. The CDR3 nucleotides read TGTGCCAGCAGCAAAGGGACAGTGGACTCTGGGGCCAACGTCCTGACTTTC.